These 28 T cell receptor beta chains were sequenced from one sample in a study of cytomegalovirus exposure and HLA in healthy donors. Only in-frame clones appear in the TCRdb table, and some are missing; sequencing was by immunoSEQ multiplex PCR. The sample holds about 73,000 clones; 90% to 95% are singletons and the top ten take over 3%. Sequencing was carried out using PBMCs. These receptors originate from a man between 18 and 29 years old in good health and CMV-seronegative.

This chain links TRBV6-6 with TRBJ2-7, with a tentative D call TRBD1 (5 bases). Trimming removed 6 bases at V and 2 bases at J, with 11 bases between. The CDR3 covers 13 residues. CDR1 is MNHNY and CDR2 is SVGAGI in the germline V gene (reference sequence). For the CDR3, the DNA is TGTGCCAGCAGGCCAGGGTACCCCTACGAGCAGTACTTC. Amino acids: CASRPGYPYEQYF.

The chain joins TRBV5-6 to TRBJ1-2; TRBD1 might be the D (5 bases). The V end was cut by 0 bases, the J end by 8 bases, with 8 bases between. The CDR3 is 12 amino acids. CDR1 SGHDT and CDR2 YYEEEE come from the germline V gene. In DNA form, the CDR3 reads TGTGCCAGCAGCTTGGTTCAGGGCGGCTACACCTTC. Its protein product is CASSLVQGGYTF. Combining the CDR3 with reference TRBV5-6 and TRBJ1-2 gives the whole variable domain DAGVTQSPTHLIKTRGQQVTLRCSPKSGHDTVSWYQQALGQGPQFIFQYYEEEERQRGNFPDRFSGHQFPNYSSELNVNALLLGDSALYLCASSLVQGGYTFGSGTRLTVV.

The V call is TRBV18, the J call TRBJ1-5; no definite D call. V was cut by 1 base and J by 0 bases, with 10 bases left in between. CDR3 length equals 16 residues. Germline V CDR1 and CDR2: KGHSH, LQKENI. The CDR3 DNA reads TGTGCCAGCTCACCACTCGGGGTGAATAGCAATCAGCCCCAGCATTTT. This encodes CASSPLGVNSNQPQHF.

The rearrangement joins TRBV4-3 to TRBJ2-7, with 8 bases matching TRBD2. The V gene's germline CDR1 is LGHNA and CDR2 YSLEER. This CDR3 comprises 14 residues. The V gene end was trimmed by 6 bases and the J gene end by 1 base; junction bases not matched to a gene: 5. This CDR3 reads CASSRTSGSYEQYF. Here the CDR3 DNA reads TGCGCCAGCAGTCGTACTAGCGGATCCTACGAGCAGTACTTC.

CDR3 amino acids: CATDRVYEQYF. The CDR3 nucleotides read TGTGCCACCGACAGGGTCTACGAGCAGTACTTC. The V and J genes are TRBV6-1 and TRBJ2-7; 7 nucleotides agree with TRBD1. J gave up 3 bases and V 10 bases, and 3 bases lay outside the gene matches. Germline lookup yields CDR1 MNHNS and CDR2 SASEGT. This CDR3 region has 11 residues.

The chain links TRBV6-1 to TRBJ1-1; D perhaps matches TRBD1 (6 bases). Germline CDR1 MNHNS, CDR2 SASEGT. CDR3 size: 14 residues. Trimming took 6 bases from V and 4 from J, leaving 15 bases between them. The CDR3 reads CASSPKGGVTEAFF. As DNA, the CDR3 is TGTGCCAGCAGCCCGAAAGGGGGAGTCACTGAAGCTTTCTTT.

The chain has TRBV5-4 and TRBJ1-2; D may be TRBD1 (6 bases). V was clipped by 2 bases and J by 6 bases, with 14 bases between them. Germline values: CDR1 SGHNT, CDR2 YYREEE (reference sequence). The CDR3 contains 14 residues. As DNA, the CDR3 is TGTGCCAGCAGCTTCCGGGGGGGGCAGGATGGCTACACCTTC. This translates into CASSFRGGQDGYTF.

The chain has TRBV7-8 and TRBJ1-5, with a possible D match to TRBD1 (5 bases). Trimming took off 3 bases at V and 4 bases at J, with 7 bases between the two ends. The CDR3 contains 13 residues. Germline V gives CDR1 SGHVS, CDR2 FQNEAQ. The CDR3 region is CASSFQGNQPQHF. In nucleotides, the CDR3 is TGTGCCAGCAGCTTTCAGGGAAATCAGCCCCAGCATTTT.

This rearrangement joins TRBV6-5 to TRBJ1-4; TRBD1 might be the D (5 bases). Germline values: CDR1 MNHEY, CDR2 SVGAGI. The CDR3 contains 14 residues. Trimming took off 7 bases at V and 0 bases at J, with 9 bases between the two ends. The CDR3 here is CASTVGATNEKLFF. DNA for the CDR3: TGTGCCAGCACCGTAGGGGCAACTAATGAAAAACTGTTTTTT.

CDR3 amino acids: CATRETEAFF. The CDR3 DNA is TGTGCCACCAGAGAAACAGAAGCTTTCTTT. J is TRBJ1-1 and V is TRBV28; D call uncertain. The ends were cut back, 10 bases at V and 8 bases at J, with 11 bases in the middle. The CDR3 consists of 10 residues. CDR1 is MDHEN, CDR2 SYDVKM, per germline.

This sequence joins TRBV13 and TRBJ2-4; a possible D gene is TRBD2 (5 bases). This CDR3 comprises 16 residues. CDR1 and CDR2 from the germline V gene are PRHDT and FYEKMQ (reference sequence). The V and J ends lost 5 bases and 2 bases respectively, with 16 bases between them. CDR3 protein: CASSGLPGVTKNIQYF. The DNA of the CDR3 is TGTGCCAGCAGCGGTCTCCCCGGGGTAACCAAAAACATTCAGTACTTC.

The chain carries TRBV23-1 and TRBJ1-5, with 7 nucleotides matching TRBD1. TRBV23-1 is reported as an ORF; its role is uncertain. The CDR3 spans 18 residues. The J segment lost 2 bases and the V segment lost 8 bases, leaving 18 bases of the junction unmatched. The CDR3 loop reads CASGSTPPTGYGNQPQHF. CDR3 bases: TGCGCCAGCGGAAGCACTCCCCCGACAGGGTATGGCAATCAGCCCCAGCATTTT.

The CDR3 coding sequence is TGTGCCAGCAGCGGCCCGACGGGGGACGAGCAGTACTTC. It yields the protein CASSGPTGDEQYF. The chain employs TRBV9 and TRBJ2-7; tentatively, D is TRBD2 (6 bases). Germline values: CDR1 SGDLS, CDR2 YYNGEE. Trimming removed 3 bases at V and 5 bases at J, with 12 bases between. This CDR3 comprises 13 residues.

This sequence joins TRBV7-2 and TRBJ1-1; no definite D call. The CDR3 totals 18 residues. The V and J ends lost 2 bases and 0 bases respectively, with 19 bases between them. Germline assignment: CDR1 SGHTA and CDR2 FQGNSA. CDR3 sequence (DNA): TGTGCCAGCAGCTTAACGGCCACCGGGAATGTCTTGAACACTGAAGCTTTCTTT. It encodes CASSLTATGNVLNTEAFF.

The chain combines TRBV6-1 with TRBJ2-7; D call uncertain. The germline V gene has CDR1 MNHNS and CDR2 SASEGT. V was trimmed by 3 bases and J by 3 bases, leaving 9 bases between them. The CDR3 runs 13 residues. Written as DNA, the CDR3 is TGTGCCAGCAGTGAGGGCGTTAACTACGAGCAGTACTTC. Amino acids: CASSEGVNYEQYF.

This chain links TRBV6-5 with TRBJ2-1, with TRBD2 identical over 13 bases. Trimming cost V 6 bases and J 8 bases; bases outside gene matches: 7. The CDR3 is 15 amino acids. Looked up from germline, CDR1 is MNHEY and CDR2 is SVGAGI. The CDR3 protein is CASSLLAGGPYEQFF. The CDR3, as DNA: TGTGCCAGCAGCCTACTAGCGGGGGGGCCGTATGAGCAGTTCTTC.

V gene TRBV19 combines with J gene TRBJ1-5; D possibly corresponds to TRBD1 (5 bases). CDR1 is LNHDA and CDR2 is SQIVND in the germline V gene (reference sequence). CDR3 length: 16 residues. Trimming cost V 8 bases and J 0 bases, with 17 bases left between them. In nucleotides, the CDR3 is TGTGCCAGTCAGGGACCGGGGGGAAATAGCAATCAGCCCCAGCATTTT. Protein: CASQGPGGNSNQPQHF.

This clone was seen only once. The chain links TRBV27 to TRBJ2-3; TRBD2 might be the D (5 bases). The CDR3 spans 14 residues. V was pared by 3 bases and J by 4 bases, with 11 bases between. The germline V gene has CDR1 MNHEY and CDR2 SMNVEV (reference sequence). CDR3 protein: CASSFSGSADTQYF. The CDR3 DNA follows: TGTGCCAGCAGTTTCAGCGGTAGTGCAGATACGCAGTATTTT.

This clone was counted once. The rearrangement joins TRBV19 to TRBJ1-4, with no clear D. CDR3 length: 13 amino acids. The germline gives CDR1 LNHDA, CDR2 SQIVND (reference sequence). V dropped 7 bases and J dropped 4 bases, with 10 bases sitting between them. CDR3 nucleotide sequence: TGTGCCAGTAATGACGACTTTAATGAAAAACTGTTTTTT. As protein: CASNDDFNEKLFF.

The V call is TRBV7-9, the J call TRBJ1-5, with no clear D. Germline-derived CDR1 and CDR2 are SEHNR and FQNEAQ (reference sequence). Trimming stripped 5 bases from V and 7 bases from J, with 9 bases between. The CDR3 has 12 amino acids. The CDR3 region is CASSADMQPQHF. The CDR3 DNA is TGTGCCAGCAGCGCCGACATGCAGCCCCAGCATTTT.

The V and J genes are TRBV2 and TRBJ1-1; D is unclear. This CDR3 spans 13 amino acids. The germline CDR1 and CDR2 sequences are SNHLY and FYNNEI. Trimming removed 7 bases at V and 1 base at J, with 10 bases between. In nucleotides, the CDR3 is TGTGCCAGCACGCGGAAAGGGAACACTGAAGCTTTCTTT. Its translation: CASTRKGNTEAFF.

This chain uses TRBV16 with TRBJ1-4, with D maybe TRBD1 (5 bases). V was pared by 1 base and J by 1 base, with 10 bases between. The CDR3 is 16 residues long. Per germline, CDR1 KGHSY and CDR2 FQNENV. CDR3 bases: TGTGCCAGCAGCCAATATCAGGGCGTAACTAATGAAAAACTGTTTTTT. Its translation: CASSQYQGVTNEKLFF.

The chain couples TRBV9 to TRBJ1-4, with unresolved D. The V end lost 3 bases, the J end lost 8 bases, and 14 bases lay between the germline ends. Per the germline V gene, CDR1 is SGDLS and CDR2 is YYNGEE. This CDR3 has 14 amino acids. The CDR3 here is CASSARELGEKLFF. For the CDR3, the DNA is TGTGCCAGCAGCGCTAGGGAACTAGGGGAAAAACTGTTTTTT.

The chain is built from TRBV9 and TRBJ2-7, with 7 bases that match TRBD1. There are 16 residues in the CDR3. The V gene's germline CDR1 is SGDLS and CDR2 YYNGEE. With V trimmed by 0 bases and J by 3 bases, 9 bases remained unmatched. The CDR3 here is CASSVGRTGTIYEQYF. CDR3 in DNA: TGTGCCAGCAGCGTAGGCAGGACAGGCACCATCTACGAGCAGTACTTC.

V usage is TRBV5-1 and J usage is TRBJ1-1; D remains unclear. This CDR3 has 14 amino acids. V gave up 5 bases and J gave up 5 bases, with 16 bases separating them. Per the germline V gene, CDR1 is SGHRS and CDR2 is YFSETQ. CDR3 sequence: CASSREGWGTEAFF. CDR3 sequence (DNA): TGCGCCAGCAGTCGGGAAGGATGGGGAACTGAAGCTTTCTTT.

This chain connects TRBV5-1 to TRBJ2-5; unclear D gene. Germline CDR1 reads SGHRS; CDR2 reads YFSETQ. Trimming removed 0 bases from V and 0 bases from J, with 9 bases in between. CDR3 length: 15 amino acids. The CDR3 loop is CASSLGPGYQETQYF. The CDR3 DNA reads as TGCGCCAGCAGCTTGGGTCCCGGGTACCAAGAGACCCAGTACTTC.

The CDR3 protein is CASSFSLEQGVEQYF. In nucleotides, the CDR3 is TGTGCCAGCAGTTTCTCGTTGGAACAGGGGGTCGAGCAGTACTTC. The gene calls are TRBV27 and TRBJ2-7, with 8 nucleotides matching TRBD1. CDR3 length: 15 amino acids. The V and J ends lost 3 bases and 6 bases, in that order; junction bases with no gene match: 10. Germline CDR1 MNHEY, CDR2 SMNVEV (reference sequence).

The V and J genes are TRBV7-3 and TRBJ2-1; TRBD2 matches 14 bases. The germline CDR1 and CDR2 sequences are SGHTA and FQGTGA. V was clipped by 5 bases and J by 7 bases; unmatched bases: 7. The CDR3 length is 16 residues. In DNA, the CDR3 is TGTGCCAGCAGCCTGACTAGCGGGGGGGCTGGTAATGAGCAGTTCTTC. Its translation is CASSLTSGGAGNEQFF.